Listed below are T cell receptor beta chains from one sample, sequenced in a study of identical twins. TCRdb analysed the 5' RACE reads with MiXCR anew, one entry per CDR3 protein. Here the sample spans 500,000 to 600,000 distinct CDR3 sequences, roughly a fifth being singletons. This sample was shared with a second study, whose subject was T cells expressing NK-cell markers.

Material: CD4+ T cells sorted from blood. All receptors come from a young woman in good health. The CDR3 runs from the conserved cysteine through the conserved F or W. The D gene is left open where the match is weak. Only some rows state a clone size, as once, few, many or a class for expanded clones.

J: TRBJ2-5
D: TRBD1
size: many
length: 14
V: TRBV12-3/TRBV12-4
CDR3: CASSRGQVRETQYF
DNA: TGTGCCAGCAGTCGCGGACAGGTTCGGGAGACCCAGTACTTC

J: TRBJ2-4
D: NA
size: once
length: 19
V: TRBV20-1
CDR3: CSALVGAKAPYLAKNIQYF
DNA: TGCAGTGCATTGGTTGGGGCAAAAGCTCCGTATCTAGCCAAAAACATTCAGTACTTC

J: TRBJ2-1
D: NA
size: NA
length: 12
V: TRBV6-1
CDR3: CASRLSWDEQFF
DNA: TGTGCCAGCAGGCTGTCCTGGGATGAGCAGTTCTTC

J: TRBJ2-7
D: NA
size: few
length: 14
V: TRBV12-3/TRBV12-4
CDR3: CASSLLGLPYEQYF
DNA: TGTGCCAGCAGTTTACTCGGACTACCCTACGAGCAGTACTTC

J: TRBJ1-1
D: TRBD1
size: few
length: 15
V: TRBV20-1
CDR3: CSASRDRGMNTEAFF
DNA: TGCAGTGCTAGTCGGGACAGGGGAATGAACACTGAAGCTTTCTTT

J: TRBJ2-1
D: TRBD1
size: NA
length: 16
V: TRBV5-6
CDR3: CASSLFGTGMLDEQFF
DNA: TGTGCCAGCAGCTTGTTCGGGACAGGGATGTTGGATGAGCAGTTCTTC

J: TRBJ2-7
D: NA
size: many
length: 14
V: TRBV7-2
CDR3: CASSFGGHDYEQYF
DNA: TGTGCCAGCAGCTTCGGGGGACATGACTACGAGCAGTACTTC

J: TRBJ2-7
D: NA
size: NA
length: 13
V: TRBV9
CDR3: CASSVGGLDEQYF
DNA: TGTGCCAGCAGCGTAGGGGGGTTGGACGAGCAGTACTTC

J: TRBJ2-2
D: NA
size: NA
length: 14
V: TRBV15
CDR3: CATSLLTGSGELFF
DNA: TGTGCCACCAGCTTACTTACAGGGTCCGGGGAGCTGTTTTTT

J: TRBJ1-1
D: NA
size: few
length: 14
V: TRBV5-1
CDR3: CASSSAQGNTEAFF
DNA: TGCGCCAGCAGCTCGGCTCAGGGAAACACTGAAGCTTTCTTT

J: TRBJ2-5
D: NA
size: NA
length: 15
V: TRBV10-3
CDR3: CAISEGRTLQETQYF
DNA: TGTGCCATCAGTGAAGGGCGGACGCTCCAAGAGACCCAGTACTTC

J: TRBJ2-2
D: TRBD2
size: NA
length: 15
V: TRBV5-4
CDR3: CASSLSSGRTGELFF
DNA: TGTGCCAGCAGCTTGTCTAGCGGGAGAACCGGGGAGCTGTTTTTT

J: TRBJ1-1
D: TRBD1
size: NA
length: 15
V: TRBV5-6
CDR3: CASSTRDRRNTEAFF
DNA: TGTGCCAGCAGCACCCGGGACAGAAGAAACACTGAAGCTTTCTTT

J: TRBJ2-7
D: TRBD2
size: NA
length: 16
V: TRBV6-2/TRBV6-3
CDR3: CASSPSRASGSYEQYF
DNA: TGTGCCAGCAGTCCTAGCCGGGCTAGCGGCTCCTACGAGCAGTACTTC